This T cell receptor (beta chain) was documented in a study of T cell responses to AZD1222 COVID-19 vaccine. Study outcomes and limitations: No day 14 peak samples; only post-peak repertoires were characterized.

Points on this clone: Its matching antigen is unknown.

Clones were sequenced by immunoSEQ multiplex PCR, and TCRdb holds only the in-frame ones, with some missing. The data show over 60,000 clones, 88% seen once. V trimming: 6 bases; J trimming: 2 bases; junction bases outside the gene matches: 5. The germline gives CDR1 ENHRY, CDR2 SYGVKD. The CDR3 has 14 amino acids. The chain couples TRBV10-3 to TRBJ2-7; 9 bases agree with TRBD1. The clonotype originates from an adult who received the MenACWY meningococcal vaccine as a control. The specimen comprised peripheral blood, sampled 28 days after the second dose of the MenACWY control vaccine. CDR3 nucleotides: TGTGCCATCAGGGCGACAGGGGGTCCCTACGAGCAGTACTTC. Its protein product is CAIRATGGPYEQYF.